This entry describes one T cell receptor (beta chain). No antigen is known for it. No much larger clonotype is one base removed from it; base qualities were not supplied. The data were obtained in a study of CD8 T cells in ankylosing spondylitis (dated 2017 in TCRdb). Looking at the study overall: T cell receptor beta repertoires were profiled in healthy donors and ankylosing spondylitis patients so that disease-linked TCR variants could be found. In total, the full study cohort was made up of some 110 healthy donors and roughly 27 ankylosing spondylitis patients. Peripheral blood was sampled, and synovial fluid was also collected from ankylosing spondylitis patients.

This sample was sequenced with an Illumina HiSeq 2500. Quantitative 5'-RACE with molecular barcodes was used to prepare TCR beta libraries. In the paper's pipeline: A new computational method, built on a probabilistic model of VDJ rearrangement, was used to identify disease-linked TCR variants. TCRdb itself trimmed the public reads at Q25 with fastp, ran MiXCR and retained productive beta chains. Rows with a matching CDR3 protein are joined into one entry that keeps the most common DNA and genes. The V and J calls and clone size come from TCRdb's table, not from the authors' own analysis. The sample has 300,000 to 350,000 distinct CDR3 sequences on record, around 20% of them singletons. Clones ranked in the top ten supply about 3.5% of the sample. Results and caveats for the whole study, not just this receptor: In peripheral blood, the disease-linked clones were found at relatively low frequencies and had a CD8+ phenotype. A TCR beta motif made up of several highly homologous amino acid variants appeared to be characteristic of blood from ankylosing spondylitis patients. The disease-linked clones were reported as significantly enriched in matched synovial fluid samples from ankylosing spondylitis patients. Some of the motif variants had been reported before in the synovial fluid and blood of reactive arthritis patients, a finding that suggests common disease-initiation mechanisms.

The germline V gene yields MNHNS for CDR1 and SASEGT for CDR2. V gives up 4 bases and J gives up 3 bases, and the segment between their germline ends measures 10 bases. CDR3 length: 14 amino acids, cysteine to phenylalanine. Only CDR3 DNA remains: 42 bases, in frame from the first base. The receptor comes from a female donor with ankylosing spondylitis or in good health (not recorded which). This sequence uses TRBV6-1 and TRBJ1-5; the D gene is perhaps TRBD1, on 6 matching bases. Sample: blood, either unsorted or a sorted T cell fraction (not recorded which). In nucleotide form, the sequence is TGTGCCAGCAGTGCAGGACAGTTCAATCAGCCCCAGCATTTT. Translated, this is CASSAGQFNQPQHF.